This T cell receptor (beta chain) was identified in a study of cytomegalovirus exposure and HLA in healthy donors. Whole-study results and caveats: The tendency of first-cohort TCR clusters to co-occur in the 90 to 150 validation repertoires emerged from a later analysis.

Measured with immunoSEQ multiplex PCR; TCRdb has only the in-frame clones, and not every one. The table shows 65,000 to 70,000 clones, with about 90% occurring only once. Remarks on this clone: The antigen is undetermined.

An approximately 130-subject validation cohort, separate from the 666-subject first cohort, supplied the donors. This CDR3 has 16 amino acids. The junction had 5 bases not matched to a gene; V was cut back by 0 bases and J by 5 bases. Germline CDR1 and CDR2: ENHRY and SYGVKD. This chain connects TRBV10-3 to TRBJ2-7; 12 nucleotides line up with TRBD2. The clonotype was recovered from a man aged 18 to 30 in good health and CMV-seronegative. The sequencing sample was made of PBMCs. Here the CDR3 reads CAISESLTSGSNEQYF. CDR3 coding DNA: TGTGCCATCAGTGAGTCGTTGACTAGCGGGAGCAACGAGCAGTACTTC.